The 12 T cell receptor beta chains in this list originate from one sample, sequenced in a study of early T cells in non-severe SARS-CoV-2 infection. MiXCR, applied by TCRdb to the 5' RACE reads, yields one record per CDR3 protein. The data hold about 37,000 distinct CDR3 sequences, with 7.9% observed a single time. Here the sequenced sample was whole blood, taken at baseline. The source is an adult who was a healthcare worker with PCR-confirmed SARS-CoV-2 infection or an uninfected control (not recorded which).

This clonotype was found many times. J is TRBJ2-1 and V is TRBV6-1; no reliable D call. Trimming cost V 5 bases and J 4 bases, with 6 bases left between them. Germline assignment: CDR1 MNHNS and CDR2 SASEGT. The CDR3 extends over 12 amino acids. The CDR3 DNA is TGTGCCAGCAGTCCCCGATACAATGAGCAGTTCTTC. This codes for CASSPRYNEQFF.

This clonotype was found a few times. The chain joins TRBV12-3 or TRBV12-4 to TRBJ2-2, with D perhaps TRBD1 (6 bases). The CDR3 has 15 amino acids. V was shortened by 6 bases and J by 1 base, with 12 bases between the two germline ends. The chain's CDR3 is CASSSPGQNTGELFF. Written as DNA, the CDR3 is TGTGCCAGCAGCAGCCCGGGACAGAACACCGGGGAGCTGTTTTTT.

This clonotype has at least ten counts. The chain employs TRBV20-1 and TRBJ2-7; 8 bases agree with TRBD1. CDR3 length: 16 residues. The J segment lost 0 bases and the V segment lost 5 bases, leaving 12 bases of the junction unmatched. The germline gives CDR1 DFQATT, CDR2 SNEGSKA (reference sequence). CDR3 nucleotide sequence: TGCAGTGCTTCTCAACTTACAGGGGGTATCTCCTACGAGCAGTACTTC. It specifies CSASQLTGGISYEQYF.

This clonotype was counted many times. This rearrangement joins TRBV28 to TRBJ1-4; unclear D gene. CDR3 length: 16 residues. Germline lookup yields CDR1 MDHEN and CDR2 SYDVKM. V was clipped by 5 bases and J by 0 bases, with 13 bases between them. Here the CDR3 DNA reads TGTGCCAGCAGTCCACGACGGAAAGCAACTAATGAAAAACTGTTTTTT. Amino acid sequence: CASSPRRKATNEKLFF. Supplemented by reference TRBV28 and TRBJ1-4, the full variable domain reads DVKVTQSSRYLVKRTGEKVFLECVQDMDHENMFWYRQDPGLGLRLIYFSYDVKMKEKGDIPEGYSVSREKKERFSLILESASTNQTSMYLCASSPRRKATNEKLFFGSGTQLSVL.

This clonotype has only a few counts. The chain recombines TRBV12-3 or TRBV12-4 with TRBJ2-1, with 7 positions matching TRBD1. V shed 5 bases and J 4 bases; nucleotides not matched to a gene: 11. The CDR3 is 16 amino acids. The CDR3 loop is CASSLKRTGLYNEQFF. CDR3 DNA: TGTGCCAGCAGTCTCAAACGGACAGGTCTGTACAATGAGCAGTTCTTC.

In its sample, this clonotype was seen a few times. The chain links TRBV5-1 to TRBJ2-1; possible D gene TRBD1, 6 bases. The CDR3 has 15 amino acids. Germline V gene lookup returns CDR1 SGHRS and CDR2 YFSETQ. Trimming stripped 4 bases from V and 2 bases from J, with 13 bases between. The DNA for the CDR3 is TGCGCCAGCAGCCCACTCCGGGACACCTACAATGAGCAGTTCTTC. Its translation is CASSPLRDTYNEQFF.

DNA for the CDR3: TGTGCCAGCAGCAGCATACCAAGGAACACTGAAGCTTTCTTT. The encoded protein is CASSSIPRNTEAFF. This chain connects TRBV5-6 to TRBJ1-1; D not certain. The CDR3 consists of 14 residues. In germline, CDR1 is SGHDT, CDR2 YYEEEE. With 4 bases removed from V and 1 base from J, the gap between germline ends came to 11 bases.

The chain employs TRBV7-9 and TRBJ2-7; 9 bases agree with TRBD1. The CDR3 extends over 14 amino acids. Germline trimming cut 1 base from V and 7 bases from J; bases unmatched to any gene: 5. The germline CDR1 and CDR2 sequences are SEHNR and FQNEAQ (reference sequence). DNA for the CDR3: TGTGCCAGCAGCTTAGGGACAGGGGACCTTGAGCAGTACTTC. Encoded protein: CASSLGTGDLEQYF.

CDR3 sequence reads: CASSSAVDRNTIYF. In DNA form, the CDR3 reads TGTGCCAGCAGCTCCGCCGTGGACCGAAACACCATATATTTT. J is TRBJ1-3 and V is TRBV5-6; D unclear. V lost 3 bases and J lost 5, with 12 bases in between. This CDR3 spans 14 amino acids. The germline gives CDR1 SGHDT, CDR2 YYEEEE.

Within the sample, this clonotype is medium-sized. This sequence joins TRBV10-3 and TRBJ2-7; maybe TRBD2 (5 bases). The CDR3 spans 12 residues. Germline V CDR1 and CDR2: ENHRY, SYGVKD. Trimming took 3 bases from V and 2 from J, leaving 5 bases between them. DNA of the CDR3: TGTGCCATCAGTGACGGGACCTACGAGCAGTACTTC. Its protein is CAISDGTYEQYF.

The gene calls are TRBV18 and TRBJ2-7; possible D gene TRBD2, 6 bases. The CDR3 is made up of 13 amino acids. Germline V gene lookup returns CDR1 KGHSH and CDR2 LQKENI. V was pared by 3 bases and J by 3 bases, with 9 bases between. The CDR3 loop reads CASSPQGGYEQYF. The CDR3 DNA is TGTGCCAGCTCACCTCAGGGAGGCTACGAGCAGTACTTC.

This chain uses TRBV7-6 with TRBJ2-6; a possible D gene is TRBD2 (5 bases). Trimming removed 5 bases at V and 2 bases at J, with 10 bases between. CDR3 length: 15 residues. CDR1 and CDR2 from the germline V gene are SGHVS and FNYEAQ. In DNA, the CDR3 is TGTGCCAGCAGCGGTGACGGGGCTGGGGCCAACGTCCTGACTTTC. This sequence encodes CASSGDGAGANVLTF.